This note documents a single T cell receptor (beta chain) sequence. Its antigen remains unidentified. The data belong to a study of blood T cells in healthy people across ages. Study at large: Template switching captured about one barcoded beta molecule per two T cells. Study findings and constraints: More naive CD4+ cells and higher diversity were found in long-lived than in aged donors. Across samples, TCR beta diversity tracked strongly with naive T cell percentage.

The V and J ends lost 8 bases and 9 bases, in that order; junction bases with no gene match: 10. The CDR3 runs 14 residues. Germline CDR1 and CDR2: MNHNS and SASEGT. PCR was performed a second time for roughly 6 to 12 cycles using a sample-barcoded 5' primer and a J-beta primer mix. TCRdb re-called the 5' RACE reads with MiXCR, one entry per CDR3 protein. The sample yields about 640,000 distinct CDR3 sequences, about 54% seen once. Sequenced material: blood. This receptor was identified in a man aged 60 to 69 in good health. The chain recombines TRBV6-1 with TRBJ1-6; TRBD1 agrees at 7 bases. CDR3 nucleotide sequence: TGTGCCAGCGGAACAGGGGCTCTTCGTTCACCCCTCCACTTT. It encodes CASGTGALRSPLHF.